These 21 T cell receptor beta chains originate from one sample sequenced in a study of blood T cell repertoires in COVID-19. Some clones are missing from TCRdb's copy, which holds only in-frame ones; the method was immunoSEQ multiplex PCR. The table records 190,000 or so clones, roughly 82% of them present only once. Specimen: PBMCs or T cells enriched from blood (not recorded which). The source is a man aged 35 to 55 who had recovered from COVID-19.

This clone was seen more than once but under ten times. V is TRBV6-2 or TRBV6-3 and J is TRBJ1-1, with a weak D call TRBD1 (5 bases). In germline, CDR1 is MNHEY, CDR2 SVGEGT. The CDR3 is 14 residues long. The germline V and J ends were trimmed by 5 bases and 4 bases, with 14 bases remaining between them. CDR3 nucleotides: TGTGCCAGCAGTGACGGAGGGGTGATCACTGAAGCTTTCTTT. As protein: CASSDGGVITEAFF.

The chain combines TRBV2 with TRBJ2-1; 7 bases are shared with TRBD2. The CDR3 contains 12 residues. Germline V gene lookup returns CDR1 SNHLY and CDR2 FYNNEI. J lost 6 bases, V lost 8 bases, and 4 bases had no gene match. CDR3 nucleotides: TGTGCCAGCCTTGGGGGGGGCAATGAGCAGTTCTTC. Encoded protein: CASLGGGNEQFF.

This chain links TRBV7-2 with TRBJ2-6, with D possibly TRBD2 on 5 matching bases. The CDR3 covers 16 residues. V was trimmed by 2 bases and J by 0 bases, leaving 8 bases between them. CDR1 and CDR2 from the germline V gene are SGHTA and FQGNSA. For the CDR3, the DNA is TGTGCCAGCAGCTTAAGAGGGAACTCTGGGGCCAACGTCCTGACTTTC. It specifies CASSLRGNSGANVLTF.

The CDR3 loop reads CASSRLSERYGYTF. DNA for the CDR3: TGTGCCAGCAGCCGTCTTTCGGAGCGATATGGCTACACCTTC. This chain uses TRBV7-2 with TRBJ1-2; D remains unclear. The CDR3 has 14 residues. From germline, CDR1 is SGHTA and CDR2 FQGNSA. The V gene lost 5 bases and the J gene lost 5 bases, with 15 bases spanning the gap. Supplemented by reference TRBV7-2 and TRBJ1-2, the full variable domain reads GAGVSQSPSNKVTEKGKDVELRCDPISGHTALYWYRQSLGQGLEFLIYFQGNSAPDKSGLPSDRFSAERTGGSVSTLTIQRTQQEDSAVYLCASSRLSERYGYTFGSGTRLTVV.

The chain joins TRBV10-3 to TRBJ1-3, with 8 bases lining up with TRBD1. The CDR3 is made up of 13 amino acids. The trim removed 6 bases at V and 9 bases at J, leaving 7 bases unmatched. Germline CDR1 and CDR2: ENHRY and SYGVKD. For the CDR3, the DNA is TGTGCCATCAGGCAGGGGGCCCGCGGCACCATATATTTT. Amino acids: CAIRQGARGTIYF.

The gene calls are TRBV9 and TRBJ2-7, with 8 bases aligning to TRBD1. Germline loops: CDR1 SGDLS, CDR2 YYNGEE. This CDR3 contains 16 residues. V lost 0 bases and J lost 5; bases outside the gene matches: 10. This CDR3 reads CASSVGAGRGRDEQYF. The CDR3 DNA sequence: TGTGCCAGCAGCGTAGGGGCCGGCAGGGGGCGAGACGAGCAGTACTTC.

A few counts support this clone. The chain carries TRBV29-1 and TRBJ1-2; 8 nucleotides agree with TRBD1. The V and J ends lost 0 bases and 3 bases, in that order; junction bases with no gene match: 9. Germline loops: CDR1 SQVTM, CDR2 ANQGSEA. This CDR3 is built from 16 residues. CDR3 region: CSVEEWRQGRDYGYTF. For the CDR3, the DNA is TGCAGCGTTGAAGAGTGGAGACAGGGGAGGGACTATGGCTACACCTTC. Drawing the rest from reference TRBV29-1 and TRBJ1-2, the complete variable domain is SAVISQKPSRDICQRGTSLTIQCQVDSQVTMMFWYRQQPGQSLTLIATANQGSEATYESGFVIDKFPISRPNLTFSTLTVSNMSPEDSSIYLCSVEEWRQGRDYGYTFGSGTRLTVV.

Here the CDR3 DNA reads TGTGCCAGCAGTTCAGCGGGCTTCACTGAAGCTTTCTTT. It codes for CASSSAGFTEAFF. V is TRBV27 and J is TRBJ1-1; no reliable D call. Between the trimmed V and J ends, which lost 4 bases and 4 bases, there was a span of 10 bases. The CDR3 spans 13 residues. In germline, CDR1 is MNHEY, CDR2 SMNVEV (reference sequence).

The chain joins TRBV29-1 to TRBJ2-5, with a possible D match to TRBD1 (6 bases). Trimming left V 6 bases short and J 4 bases short, with 15 bases between. Germline loops: CDR1 SQVTM, CDR2 ANQGSEA. The CDR3 runs to 13 residues. CDR3 sequence: CSVLAQGGETQYF. Written as DNA, the CDR3 is TGCAGCGTCCTCGCACAGGGCGGAGAGACCCAGTACTTC.

V and J are TRBV5-1 and TRBJ2-7; D is possibly TRBD2 (5 bases). This CDR3 is built from 14 residues. Germline V gives CDR1 SGHRS, CDR2 YFSETQ. Trimming left V 4 bases short and J 7 bases short, with 18 bases between. CDR3 bases: TGCGCCAGCAGCGCGAGCGGTATCGTTGGGGAGCAGTACTTC. This translates into CASSASGIVGEQYF.

The chain uses TRBV7-9 and TRBJ1-6; D uncertain. The CDR3 extends over 17 amino acids. Germline V gene data show CDR1 as SEHNR and CDR2 as FQNEAQ (reference sequence). V was cut by 5 bases and J by 6 bases, with 20 bases left in between. The CDR3 DNA follows: TGTGCCAGCAGCGTCGGGTCAGCCGTCAACCTTAATTCACCCCTCCACTTT. It yields the protein CASSVGSAVNLNSPLHF.

This chain connects TRBV6-5 to TRBJ1-6; the D is unclear. The CDR3 consists of 15 residues. The germline V gene encodes CDR1 MNHEY and CDR2 SVGAGI. Trimming took 0 bases from V and 8 from J, leaving 11 bases between them. CDR3 in DNA: TGTGCCAGCAGTTACTCGAGAACAGCCGATTCACCCCTCCACTTT. It is translated as CASSYSRTADSPLHF.

The count of this clone is one. The junction departs from the called germline gene at one end, perhaps through a read error. V gene TRBV5-8 combines with J gene TRBJ2-3; no firm D call. The CDR3 has 13 amino acids. CDR1 is SGHTS, CDR2 YDEGEE, per germline. The CDR3 sequence: CASTLAGTDTQYF. The CDR3 DNA reads as TGTGCCAGCACCTTGGCGGGCACAGATACGCAGTATTTT.

The chain is built from TRBV29-1 and TRBJ1-1; D is uncertain. This CDR3 contains 12 residues. CDR1 SQVTM and CDR2 ANQGSEA come from the germline V gene. Deletions cut 7 bases from V and 1 base from J, with 10 bases between. The CDR3 DNA follows: TGCAGCGCCGGAAGACAGAACACTGAAGCTTTCTTT. This encodes CSAGRQNTEAFF. Full variable domain (remainder filled in from reference TRBV29-1 and TRBJ1-1): SAVISQKPSRDICQRGTSLTIQCQVDSQVTMMFWYRQQPGQSLTLIATANQGSEATYESGFVIDKFPISRPNLTFSTLTVSNMSPEDSSIYLCSAGRQNTEAFFGQGTRLTVV.

CDR3 DNA: TGTGCCAGTAGTATAAGGGACAGACCGAACACCGGGGAGCTGTTTTTT. Encoded protein: CASSIRDRPNTGELFF. The chain employs TRBV19 and TRBJ2-2; the match to TRBD1 covers 7 bases. The germline gives CDR1 LNHDA, CDR2 SQIVND (reference sequence). CDR3 size: 16 residues. With V trimmed by 2 bases and J by 0 bases, 3 bases remained unmatched.

The chain carries TRBV5-1 and TRBJ2-3, with 14 bases matching TRBD2. Per the germline V gene, CDR1 is SGHRS and CDR2 is YFSETQ. The CDR3 has 17 residues. V was clipped by 4 bases and J by 5 bases; unmatched bases: 9. The CDR3 region has the DNA TGCGCCAGCAGCCTAGGGACTAGCGGGAGTATAGGAGATACGCAGTATTTT. It codes for CASSLGTSGSIGDTQYF.

This sequence joins TRBV15 and TRBJ1-4; D remains ambiguous. Germline CDR1 and CDR2: LNHNV and YYDKDF (reference sequence). This CDR3 contains 15 residues. The ends were cut back, 1 base at V and 5 bases at J, with 11 bases in the middle. The CDR3 DNA is TGTGCCACCAGCAGAGCTCGAGGGTTGAATGAAAAACTGTTTTTT. Protein product: CATSRARGLNEKLFF.

The chain recombines TRBV6-6 with TRBJ2-7; 9 bases line up with TRBD1. J gave up 1 base and V 5 bases, and 9 bases lay outside the gene matches. CDR1 MNHNY and CDR2 SVGAGI come from the germline V gene (reference sequence). The CDR3 totals 16 residues. The CDR3 sequence is CASSTNNRGLSYEQYF. The CDR3, as DNA: TGTGCCAGCAGTACCAACAACAGGGGGCTGTCCTACGAGCAGTACTTC.

This chain joins TRBV3-1 (or the pseudogene TRBV3-2) and TRBJ2-2, with 8 bases aligning to TRBD2. In germline, CDR1 is LGHDT, CDR2 YNNKEL (reference sequence). The CDR3 spans 18 residues. The J segment lost 4 bases and the V segment lost 1 base, leaving 11 bases of the junction unmatched. The CDR3 DNA reads TGTGCCAGCAGCCAAGGGATTAGCGGGGAGGAACCCACCGGGGAGCTGTTTTTT. Translation gives CASSQGISGEEPTGELFF.

The chain joins TRBV28 to TRBJ2-7; weak D call: TRBD1 (6 bases). The CDR3 has 12 amino acids. Germline CDR1 MDHEN, CDR2 SYDVKM. The V end lost 7 bases, the J end lost 1 base, and 8 bases lay between the germline ends. The CDR3 spells CASTQGSYEQYV. CDR3 bases: TGTGCCAGCACCCAGGGGTCCTACGAGCAGTACGTC.

The rearrangement joins TRBV3-1 (or the pseudogene TRBV3-2) to TRBJ2-3, with D unresolved. Germline V lookup: CDR1 LGHDT, CDR2 YNNKEL (reference sequence). There are 16 residues in the CDR3. With 0 bases removed from V and 4 bases from J, the gap between germline ends came to 14 bases. The CDR3 loop reads CASSQDTSASADTQYF. The DNA for the CDR3 is TGTGCCAGCAGCCAAGATACGAGTGCGTCCGCAGATACGCAGTATTTT.